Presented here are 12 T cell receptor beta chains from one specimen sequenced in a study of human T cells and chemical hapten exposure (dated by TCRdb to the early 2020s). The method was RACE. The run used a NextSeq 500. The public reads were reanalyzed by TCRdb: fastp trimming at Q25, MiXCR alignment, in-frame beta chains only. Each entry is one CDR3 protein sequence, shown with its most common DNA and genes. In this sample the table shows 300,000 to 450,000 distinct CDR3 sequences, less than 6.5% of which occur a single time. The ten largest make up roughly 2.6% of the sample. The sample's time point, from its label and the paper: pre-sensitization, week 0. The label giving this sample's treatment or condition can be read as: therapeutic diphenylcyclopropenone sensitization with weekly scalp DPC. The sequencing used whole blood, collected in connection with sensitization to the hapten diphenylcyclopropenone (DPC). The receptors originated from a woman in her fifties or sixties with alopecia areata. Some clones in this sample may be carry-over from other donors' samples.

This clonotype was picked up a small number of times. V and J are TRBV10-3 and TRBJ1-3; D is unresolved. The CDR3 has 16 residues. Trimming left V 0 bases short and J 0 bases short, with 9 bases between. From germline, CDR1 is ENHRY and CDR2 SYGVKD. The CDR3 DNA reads TGTGCCATCAGTGAGTCGGGCGGCCCCTCTGGAAACACCATATATTTT. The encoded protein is CAISESGGPSGNTIYF.

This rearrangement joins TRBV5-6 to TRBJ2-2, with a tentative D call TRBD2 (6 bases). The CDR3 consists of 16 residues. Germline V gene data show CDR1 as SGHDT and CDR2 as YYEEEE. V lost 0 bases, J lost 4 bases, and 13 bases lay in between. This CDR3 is CASSLAGSGFTGELFF. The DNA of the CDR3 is TGTGCCAGCAGCTTGGCTGGTAGCGGCTTCACCGGGGAGCTGTTTTTT.

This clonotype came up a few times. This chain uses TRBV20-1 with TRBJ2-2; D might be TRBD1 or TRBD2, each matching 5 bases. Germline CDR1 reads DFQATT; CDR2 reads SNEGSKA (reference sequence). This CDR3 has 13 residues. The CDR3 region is CSGTFTNTGELFF. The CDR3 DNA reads TGCAGCGGGACGTTTACGAACACCGGGGAGCTGTTTTTT.

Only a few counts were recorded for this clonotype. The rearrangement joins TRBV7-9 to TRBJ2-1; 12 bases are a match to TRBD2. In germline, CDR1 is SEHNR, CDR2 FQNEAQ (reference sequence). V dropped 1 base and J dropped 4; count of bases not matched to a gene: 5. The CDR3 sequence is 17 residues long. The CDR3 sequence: CASSLVGGLAGYNEQFF. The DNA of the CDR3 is TGTGCCAGCAGCTTAGTCGGGGGACTAGCGGGTTACAATGAGCAGTTCTTC.

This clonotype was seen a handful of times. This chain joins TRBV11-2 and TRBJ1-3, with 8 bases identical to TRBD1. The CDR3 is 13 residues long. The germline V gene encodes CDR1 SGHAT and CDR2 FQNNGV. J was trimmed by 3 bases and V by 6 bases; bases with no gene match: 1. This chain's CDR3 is CASRGTGGNTIYF. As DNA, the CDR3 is TGTGCCAGCAGGGGGACAGGTGGAAACACCATATATTTT.

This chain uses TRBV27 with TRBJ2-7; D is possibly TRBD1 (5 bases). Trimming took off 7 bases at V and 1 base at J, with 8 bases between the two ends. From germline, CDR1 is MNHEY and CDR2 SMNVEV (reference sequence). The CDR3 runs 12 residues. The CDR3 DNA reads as TGTGCCAGCAAGGACAAATCCTACGAGCAGTACTTC. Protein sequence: CASKDKSYEQYF.

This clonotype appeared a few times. The CDR3 bases are TGTGCCATCAGTGAGTCGGGGAGAACTAATGAAAAACTGTTTTTT. Its protein product is CAISESGRTNEKLFF. This chain uses TRBV10-3 with TRBJ1-4, with D unclear. V was clipped by 0 bases and J by 1 base, with 6 bases between them. CDR3 length: 15 amino acids. Per the germline V gene, CDR1 is ENHRY and CDR2 is SYGVKD.

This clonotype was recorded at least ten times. The CDR3 nucleotides read TGTGCCAGCAGCTCGAACAGGGACACAGATACGCAGTATTTT. Protein: CASSSNRDTDTQYF. The rearrangement links TRBV14 to TRBJ2-3, with D perhaps TRBD1 (6 bases). This CDR3 is built from 14 residues. Trimming pared 5 bases from V and 2 bases from J, leaving 11 bases between. CDR1 and CDR2 (germline): SGHDN, FVKESK.

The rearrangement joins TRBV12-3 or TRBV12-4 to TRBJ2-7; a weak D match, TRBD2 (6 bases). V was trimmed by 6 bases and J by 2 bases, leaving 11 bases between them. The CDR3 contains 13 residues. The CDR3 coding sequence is TGTGCCAGCAGGCGGGGTAGTCCCTACGAGCAGTACTTC. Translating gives CASRRGSPYEQYF.

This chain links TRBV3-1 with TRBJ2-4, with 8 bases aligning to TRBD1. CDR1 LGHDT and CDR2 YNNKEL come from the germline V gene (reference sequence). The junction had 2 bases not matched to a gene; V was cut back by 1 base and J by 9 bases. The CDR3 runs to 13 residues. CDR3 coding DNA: TGTGCCAGCAGCCAAGGACAGGGGAGCATTCAGTACTTC. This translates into CASSQGQGSIQYF.

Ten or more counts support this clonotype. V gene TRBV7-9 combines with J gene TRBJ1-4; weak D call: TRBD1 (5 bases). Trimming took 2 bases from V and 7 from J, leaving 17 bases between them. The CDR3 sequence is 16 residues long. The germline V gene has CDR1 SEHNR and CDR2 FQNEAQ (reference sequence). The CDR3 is CASSLTVWGSVEKLFF. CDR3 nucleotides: TGTGCCAGCAGCTTAACGGTCTGGGGGTCTGTTGAAAAACTGTTTTTT.

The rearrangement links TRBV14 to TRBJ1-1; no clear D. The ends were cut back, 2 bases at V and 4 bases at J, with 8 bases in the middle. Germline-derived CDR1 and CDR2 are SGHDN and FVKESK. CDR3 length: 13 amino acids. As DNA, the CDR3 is TGTGCCAGCAGCCAACCTATAGGCACTGAAGCTTTCTTT. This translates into CASSQPIGTEAFF. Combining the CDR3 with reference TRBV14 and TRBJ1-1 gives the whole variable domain EAGVTQFPSHSVIEKGQTVTLRCDPISGHDNLYWYRRVMGKEIKFLLHFVKESKQDESGMPNNRFLAERTGGTYSTLKVQPAELEDSGVYFCASSQPIGTEAFFGQGTRLTVV.